Detailed here is one TCR beta chain. As yet, its antigen is unknown. This entry belongs to a study of spatial heterogeneity in lung cancer. TCRdb re-called the 5' RACE reads with MiXCR, one entry per CDR3 protein. The sample holds 20,000 to 30,000 distinct CDR3 sequences, more than 8% seen once. CDR3 length: 16 amino acids. Time point defined: sample taken at primary tumor resection. Whole-study findings and limits: Intratumoral expanded alpha and beta TCR counts were found to track tumor mutation counts.

The V and J genes are TRBV21-1 and TRBJ2-7; TRBD2, as called in the table, went unchecked against the DNA. TRBV21-1 constitutes a pseudogene. The sample here was lung tumor tissue, taken at surgery. The receptor was isolated from a male donor with early-stage non-small cell lung cancer. The CDR3 loop is CASSKVDSGRPYEQYF. CDR3 DNA: TGTGCCAGCAGCAAAGTGGATAGCGGGAGACCCTACGAGCAGTACTTC.